This TCR beta chain appears in the sequencing data of a study of control samples from healthy donors and cancer patients. CDR3 length: 13 amino acids. V lost 2 bases to trimming and J lost 4 bases, with 9 bases between them. CDR1 is SGHDT and CDR2 is YYEEEE in the germline V gene. The table came from immunoSEQ multiplex PCR; TCRdb's copy has only in-frame clones and leaves some out. In the table there are around 110,000 clones, about 94% of which are singletons. The clonotype comes from a young man in good health. The V gene is TRBV5-6, the J gene TRBJ1-2; D possibly corresponds to TRBD1 (5 bases). The material sequenced was blood. Here the CDR3 reads CASSFEGSYGYTF. In nucleotides, the CDR3 is TGTGCCAGCAGCTTCGAGGGGAGCTATGGCTACACCTTC.